The present T cell receptor (beta chain) was sequenced within a study of blood T cell repertoires in COVID-19. Study context: PBMCs, B-cell-depleted T cells, or T cells were the source of the cDNA or gDNA that made up the material.

Sequenced by immunoSEQ multiplex PCR; TCRdb stores in-frame clones only, minus some. This sample has around 300,000 clones, with roughly nine tenths found just once. The CDR3 has 13 amino acids. V was pared by 3 bases and J by 8 bases, with 11 bases between. Germline assignment: CDR1 LNHDA and CDR2 SQIVND (reference sequence). Enrolled through a virtual design, the participants were between roughly 18 and 100 years of age and came from some 25 US areas. Recovered Cohort 3 donors showed two negative PCRs, clearance, or symptom resolution. Sequencing was carried out using PBMCs or T cells enriched from blood (not recorded which). The chain has TRBV19 and TRBJ1-3; D is possibly TRBD1 (5 bases). The sequence was collected from a woman aged 25 to 39 who had recovered from COVID-19. The CDR3 reads CASSIAGWHTIYF. The CDR3 bases are TGTGCCAGTAGTATCGCAGGGTGGCACACCATATATTTT. The entire variable domain, with the rest obtained from reference TRBV19 and TRBJ1-3, is as follows: DGGITQSPKYLFRKEGQNVTLSCEQNLNHDAMYWYRQDPGQGLRLIYYSQIVNDFQKGDIAEGYSVSREKKESFPLTVTSAQKNPTAFYLCASSIAGWHTIYFGEGSWLTVV.